This TCR beta chain appears in the sequencing data of a study of T-cell memory formation after mild COVID-19. Trimming removed 6 bases from V and 5 bases from J; junction bases left unmatched: 7. The germline CDR1 and CDR2 sequences are MNHEY and SVGAGI. The CDR3 consists of 14 residues. Study observations and caveats: Researchers report contracting CD4+ clones mostly in CM and EM, with CD8+ clones in EMRA. Researchers found some responding clones in pre-infection memory, a sign that cross-reactive memory joined. Contracting clones, day 15 to 85, had balanced CD4/CD8, and later expanders favored CD4+.

Libraries for TCRalpha and TCRbeta carried sample barcodes and unique molecular identifiers via 5'RACE. TCRdb reprocessed the 5' RACE reads via MiXCR and lists one record per CDR3 protein. This sample has under 250,000 distinct CDR3 sequences, with roughly 15% found just once. As to this clonotype: Its antigen is unknown.

This rearrangement joins TRBV6-5 to TRBJ1-5; TRBD1 matches at 7 bases. The receptor comes from an adult woman who had mild COVID-19 (a few samples of this study predate the infection). Cell type and time point are not known. The sequenced sample consisted of PBMCs or a T cell subset sorted from them (not recorded which). The CDR3 spells CASSDRDSDQPQHF. The CDR3 DNA sequence: TGTGCCAGCAGCGACCGGGACAGCGATCAGCCCCAGCATTTT.